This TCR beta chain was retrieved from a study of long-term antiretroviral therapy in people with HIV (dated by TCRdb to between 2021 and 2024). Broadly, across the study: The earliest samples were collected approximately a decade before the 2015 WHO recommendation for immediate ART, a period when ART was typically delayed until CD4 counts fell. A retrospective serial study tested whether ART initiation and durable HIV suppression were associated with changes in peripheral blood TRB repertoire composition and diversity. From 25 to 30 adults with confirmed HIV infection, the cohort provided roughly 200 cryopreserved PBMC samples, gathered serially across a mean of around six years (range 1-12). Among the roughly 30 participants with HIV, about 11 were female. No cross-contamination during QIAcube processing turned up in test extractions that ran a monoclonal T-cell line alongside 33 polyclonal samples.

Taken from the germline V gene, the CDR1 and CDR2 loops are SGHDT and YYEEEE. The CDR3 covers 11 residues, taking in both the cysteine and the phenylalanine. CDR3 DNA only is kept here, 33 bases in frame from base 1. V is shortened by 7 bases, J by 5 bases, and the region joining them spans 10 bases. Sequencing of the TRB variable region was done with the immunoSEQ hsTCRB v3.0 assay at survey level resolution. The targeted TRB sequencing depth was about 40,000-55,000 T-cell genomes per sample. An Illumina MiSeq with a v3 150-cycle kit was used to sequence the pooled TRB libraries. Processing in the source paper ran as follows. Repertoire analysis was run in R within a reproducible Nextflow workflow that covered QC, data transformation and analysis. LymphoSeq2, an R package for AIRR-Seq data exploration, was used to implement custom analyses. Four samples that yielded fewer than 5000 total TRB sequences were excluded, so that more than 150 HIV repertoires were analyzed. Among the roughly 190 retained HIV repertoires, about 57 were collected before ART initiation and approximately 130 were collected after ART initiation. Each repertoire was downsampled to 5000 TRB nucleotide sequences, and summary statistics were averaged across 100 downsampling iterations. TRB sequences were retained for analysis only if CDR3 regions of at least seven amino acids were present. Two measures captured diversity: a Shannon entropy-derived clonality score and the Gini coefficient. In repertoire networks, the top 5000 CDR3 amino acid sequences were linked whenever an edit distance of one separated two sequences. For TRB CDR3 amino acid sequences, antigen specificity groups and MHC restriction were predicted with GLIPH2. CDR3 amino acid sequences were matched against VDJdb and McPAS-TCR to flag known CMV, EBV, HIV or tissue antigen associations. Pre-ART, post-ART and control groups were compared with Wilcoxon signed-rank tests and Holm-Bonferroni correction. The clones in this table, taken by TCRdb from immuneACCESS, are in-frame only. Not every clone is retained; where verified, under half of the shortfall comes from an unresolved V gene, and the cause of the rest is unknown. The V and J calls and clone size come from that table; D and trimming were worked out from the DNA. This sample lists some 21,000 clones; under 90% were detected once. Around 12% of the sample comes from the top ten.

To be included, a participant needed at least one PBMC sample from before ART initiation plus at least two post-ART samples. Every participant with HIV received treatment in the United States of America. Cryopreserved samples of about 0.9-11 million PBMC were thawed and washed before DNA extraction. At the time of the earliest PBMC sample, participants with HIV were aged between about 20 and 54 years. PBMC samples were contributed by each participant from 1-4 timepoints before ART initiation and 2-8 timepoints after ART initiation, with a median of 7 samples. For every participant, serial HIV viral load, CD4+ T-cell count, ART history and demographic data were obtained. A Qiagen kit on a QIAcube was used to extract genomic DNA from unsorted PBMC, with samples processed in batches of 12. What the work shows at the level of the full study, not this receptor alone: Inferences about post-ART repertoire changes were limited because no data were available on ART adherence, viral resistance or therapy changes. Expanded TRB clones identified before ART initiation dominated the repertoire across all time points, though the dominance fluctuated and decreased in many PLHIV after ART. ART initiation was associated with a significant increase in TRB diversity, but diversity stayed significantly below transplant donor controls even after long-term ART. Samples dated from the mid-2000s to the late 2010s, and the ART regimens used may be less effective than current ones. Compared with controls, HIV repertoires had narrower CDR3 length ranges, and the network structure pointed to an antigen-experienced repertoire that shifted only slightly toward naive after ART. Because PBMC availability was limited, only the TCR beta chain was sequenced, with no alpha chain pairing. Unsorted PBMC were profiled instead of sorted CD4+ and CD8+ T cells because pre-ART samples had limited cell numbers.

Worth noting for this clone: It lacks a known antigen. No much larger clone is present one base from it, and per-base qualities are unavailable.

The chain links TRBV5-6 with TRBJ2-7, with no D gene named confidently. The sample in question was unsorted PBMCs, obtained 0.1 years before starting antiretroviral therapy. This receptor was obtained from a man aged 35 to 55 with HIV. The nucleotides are TGTGCCAGCGGAAGTGGGGACGAGCAGTACTTC. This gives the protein CASGSGDEQYF.